This TCR beta chain was identified during a study of blood T cell repertoires in COVID-19. The V gene lost 5 bases and the J gene lost 6 bases, with 24 bases spanning the gap. CDR3 size: 17 residues. Per germline, CDR1 SGHVS and CDR2 FNYEAQ. Sequenced by immunoSEQ multiplex PCR; TCRdb stores in-frame clones only, minus some. The sample has about 280,000 clones; approximately 80% are singletons. Exposed participants came across a COVID-19 case within 2 weeks before study entry. The chain couples TRBV7-6 to TRBJ2-3; D is perhaps TRBD2 (7 bases). Sample: PBMCs or T cells enriched from blood (not recorded which). The TCR was taken from a man in his forties or fifties who had been exposed to COVID-19. The CDR3 here is CASSTYGPGGPGDTQYF. The CDR3 coding sequence is TGTGCCAGCAGCACCTACGGTCCCGGGGGGCCGGGGGATACGCAGTATTTT.